This TCR beta chain came from a study of T cell changes during pregnancy in multiple sclerosis. This CDR3 contains 18 residues. Trimming removed 8 bases from V and 2 bases from J; junction bases left unmatched: 18. The germline gives CDR1 SEHNR, CDR2 FQNEAQ (reference sequence). The protocol was immunoSEQ multiplex PCR, while the TCRdb copy is restricted to in-frame clones and leaves out a portion. The sample carries fewer than 130,000 clones, just over 90% recorded once. The clonotype comes from a female donor with multiple sclerosis, enrolled in a pregnancy study. The J gene is TRBJ2-1, the V gene TRBV7-9; 7 positions agree with TRBD1. The starting material was peripheral blood, obtained after pregnancy. The DNA for the CDR3 is TGTGCCAGCCGCTCCAGACAGGGAGCAAATCGGACCTACAATGAGCAGTTCTTC. Encoded protein: CASRSRQGANRTYNEQFF.